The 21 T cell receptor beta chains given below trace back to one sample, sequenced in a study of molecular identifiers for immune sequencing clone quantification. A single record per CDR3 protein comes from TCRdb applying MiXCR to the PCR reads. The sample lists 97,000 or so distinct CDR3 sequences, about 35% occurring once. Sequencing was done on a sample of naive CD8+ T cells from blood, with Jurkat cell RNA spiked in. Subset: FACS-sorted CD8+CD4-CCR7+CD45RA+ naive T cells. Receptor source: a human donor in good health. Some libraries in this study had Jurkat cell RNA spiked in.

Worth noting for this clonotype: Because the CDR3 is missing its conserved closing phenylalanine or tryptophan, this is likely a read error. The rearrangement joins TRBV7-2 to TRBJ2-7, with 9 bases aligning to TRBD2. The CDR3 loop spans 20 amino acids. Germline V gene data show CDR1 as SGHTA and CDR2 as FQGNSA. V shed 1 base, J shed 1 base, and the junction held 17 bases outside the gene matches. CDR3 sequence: CASSLEILAGATPTSYEQYY. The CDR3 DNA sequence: TGTGCCAGCAGCTTAGAAATACTAGCGGGCGCCACCCCAACATCCTACGAGCAGTACTAC.

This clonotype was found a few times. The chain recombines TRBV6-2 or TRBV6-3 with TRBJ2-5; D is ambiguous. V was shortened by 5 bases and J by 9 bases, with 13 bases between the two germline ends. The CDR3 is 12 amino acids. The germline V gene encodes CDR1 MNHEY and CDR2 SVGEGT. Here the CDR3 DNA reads TGTGCCAGCAGTACTCTCGACAACTCCCAGTACTTC. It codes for CASSTLDNSQYF.

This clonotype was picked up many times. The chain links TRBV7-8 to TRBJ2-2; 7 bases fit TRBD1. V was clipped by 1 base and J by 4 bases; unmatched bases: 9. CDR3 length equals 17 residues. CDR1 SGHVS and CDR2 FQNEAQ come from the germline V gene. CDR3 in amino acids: CASSLDVVAGGTGELFF. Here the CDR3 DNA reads TGTGCCAGCAGCTTAGACGTTGTTGCAGGGGGCACCGGGGAGCTGTTTTTT. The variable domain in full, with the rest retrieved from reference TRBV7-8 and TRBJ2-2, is GAGVSQSPRYKVAKRGQDVALRCDPISGHVSLFWYQQALGQGPEFLTYFQNEAQLDKSGLPSDRFFAERPEGSVSTLKIQRTQQEDSAVYLCASSLDVVAGGTGELFFGEGSRLTVL.

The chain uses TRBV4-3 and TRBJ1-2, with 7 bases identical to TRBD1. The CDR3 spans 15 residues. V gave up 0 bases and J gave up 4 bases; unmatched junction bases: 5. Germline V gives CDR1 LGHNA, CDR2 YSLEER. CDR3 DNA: TGCGCCAGCAGCCAAGATAGGGGGCTGGGCTATGGCTACACCTTC. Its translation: CASSQDRGLGYGYTF.

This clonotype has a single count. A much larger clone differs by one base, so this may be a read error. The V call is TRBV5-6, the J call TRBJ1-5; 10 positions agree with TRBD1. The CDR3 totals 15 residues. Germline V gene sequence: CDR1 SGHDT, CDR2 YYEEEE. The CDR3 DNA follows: TGTGCCTGCAGCTTTGGACAGGGGGGAAGTCAGCCCCAGCATTTT. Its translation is CACSFGQGGSQPQHF.

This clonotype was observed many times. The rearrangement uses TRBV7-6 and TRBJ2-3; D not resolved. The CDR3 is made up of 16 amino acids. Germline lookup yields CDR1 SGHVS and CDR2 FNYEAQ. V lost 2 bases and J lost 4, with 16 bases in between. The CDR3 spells CASSLLNGRLSDTQYF. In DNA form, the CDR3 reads TGTGCCAGCAGCTTACTAAACGGGCGTTTGTCAGATACGCAGTATTTT.

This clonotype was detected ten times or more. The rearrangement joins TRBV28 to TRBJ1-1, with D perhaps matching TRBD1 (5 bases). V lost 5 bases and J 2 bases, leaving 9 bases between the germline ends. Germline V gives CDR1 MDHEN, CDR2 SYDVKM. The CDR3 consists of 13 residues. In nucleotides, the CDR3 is TGTGCCAGCAGTCCGACAGTAAACACTGAAGCTTTCTTT. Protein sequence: CASSPTVNTEAFF.

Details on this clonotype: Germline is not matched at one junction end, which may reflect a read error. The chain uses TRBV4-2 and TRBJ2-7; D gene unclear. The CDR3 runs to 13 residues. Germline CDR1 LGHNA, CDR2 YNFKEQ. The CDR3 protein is CASSQDGSRELYF. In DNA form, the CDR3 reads TGTGCCAGCAGCCAAGATGGTTCCCGCGAGCTGTACTTC.

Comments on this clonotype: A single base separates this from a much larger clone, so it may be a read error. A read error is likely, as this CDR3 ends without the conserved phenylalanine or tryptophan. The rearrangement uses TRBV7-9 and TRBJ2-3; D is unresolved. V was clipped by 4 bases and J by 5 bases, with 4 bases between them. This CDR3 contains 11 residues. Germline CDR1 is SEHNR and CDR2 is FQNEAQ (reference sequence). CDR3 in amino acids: CASSSKDTQYY. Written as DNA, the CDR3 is TGTGCCAGCAGCTCTAAAGATACGCAGTATTAT.

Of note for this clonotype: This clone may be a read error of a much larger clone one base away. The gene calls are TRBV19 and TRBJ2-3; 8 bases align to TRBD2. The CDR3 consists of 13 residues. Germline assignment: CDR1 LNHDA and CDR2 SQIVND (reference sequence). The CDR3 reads CAISSGGSDTQCF. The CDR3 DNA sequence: TGTGCCATCTCCTCGGGGGGGTCAGATACGCAGTGTTTT.

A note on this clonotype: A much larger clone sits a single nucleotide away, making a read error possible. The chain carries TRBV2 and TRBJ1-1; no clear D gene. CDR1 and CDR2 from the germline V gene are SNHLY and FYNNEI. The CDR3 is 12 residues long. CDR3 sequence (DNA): TGTGCCAGCGGTGAAGCGCTTGCGGAAGCTTTCTTT. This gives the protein CASGEALAEAFF.

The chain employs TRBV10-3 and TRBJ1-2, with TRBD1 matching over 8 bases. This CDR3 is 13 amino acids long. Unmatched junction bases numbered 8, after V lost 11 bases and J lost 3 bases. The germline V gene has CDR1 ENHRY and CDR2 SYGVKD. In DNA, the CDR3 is TGTGCCGCTAAGGACAGGGCTCACTATGGCTACACCTTC. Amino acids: CAAKDRAHYGYTF.

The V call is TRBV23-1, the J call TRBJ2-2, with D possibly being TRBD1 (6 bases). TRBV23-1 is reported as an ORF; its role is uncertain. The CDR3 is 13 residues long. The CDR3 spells CAKVRGHTGELFF. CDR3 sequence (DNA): TGCGCGAAGGTCAGGGGTCACACCGGGGAGCTGTTTTTT.

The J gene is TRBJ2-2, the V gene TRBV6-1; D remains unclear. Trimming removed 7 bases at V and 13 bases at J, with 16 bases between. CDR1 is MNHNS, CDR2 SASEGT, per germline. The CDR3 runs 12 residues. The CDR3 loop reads CASNVLSRVLFF. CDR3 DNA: TGTGCCAGCAACGTGCTCAGCCGGGTGCTGTTTTTT.

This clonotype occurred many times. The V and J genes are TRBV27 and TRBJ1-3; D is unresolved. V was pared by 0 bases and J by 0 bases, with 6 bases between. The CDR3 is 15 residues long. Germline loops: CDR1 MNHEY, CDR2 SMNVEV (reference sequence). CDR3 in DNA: TGTGCCAGCAGTTTATCGGGGAGCTCTGGAAACACCATATATTTT. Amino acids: CASSLSGSSGNTIYF.

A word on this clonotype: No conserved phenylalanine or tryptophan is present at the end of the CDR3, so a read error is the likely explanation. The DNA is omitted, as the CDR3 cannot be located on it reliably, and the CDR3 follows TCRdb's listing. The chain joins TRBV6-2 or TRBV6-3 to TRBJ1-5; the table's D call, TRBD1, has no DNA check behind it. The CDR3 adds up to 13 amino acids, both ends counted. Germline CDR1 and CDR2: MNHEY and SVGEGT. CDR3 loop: CASTDSVNQPQQY.

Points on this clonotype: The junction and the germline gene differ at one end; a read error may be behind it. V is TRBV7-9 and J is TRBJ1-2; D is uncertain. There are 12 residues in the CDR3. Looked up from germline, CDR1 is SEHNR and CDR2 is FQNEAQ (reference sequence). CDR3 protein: CAGSLLNYGYTF. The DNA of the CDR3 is TGTGCCGGCAGCTTATTAAACTATGGCTACACCTTC.

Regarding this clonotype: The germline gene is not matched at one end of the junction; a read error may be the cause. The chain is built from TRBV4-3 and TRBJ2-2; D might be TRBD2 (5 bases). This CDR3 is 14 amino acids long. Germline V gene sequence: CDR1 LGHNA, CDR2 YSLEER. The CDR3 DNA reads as TGCGCCAGCAGACAAGATGAGTCCACCGGGGAGCTATTTTTT. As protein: CASRQDESTGELFF.

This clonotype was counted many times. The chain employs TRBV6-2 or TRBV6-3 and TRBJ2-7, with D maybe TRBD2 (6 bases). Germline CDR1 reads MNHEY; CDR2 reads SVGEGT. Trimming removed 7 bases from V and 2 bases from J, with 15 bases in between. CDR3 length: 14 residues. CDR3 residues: CASTDYSLTYEQYF. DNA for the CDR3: TGTGCCAGCACGGACTACTCCCTCACCTACGAGCAGTACTTC.

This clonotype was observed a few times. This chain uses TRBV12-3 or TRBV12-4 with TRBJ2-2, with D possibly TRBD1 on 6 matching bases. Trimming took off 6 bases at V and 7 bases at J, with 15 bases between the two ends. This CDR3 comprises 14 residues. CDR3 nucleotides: TGTGCCAGCAGACCCCCCCAGGGGCACGGGGAGCTGTTTTTT. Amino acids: CASRPPQGHGELFF.

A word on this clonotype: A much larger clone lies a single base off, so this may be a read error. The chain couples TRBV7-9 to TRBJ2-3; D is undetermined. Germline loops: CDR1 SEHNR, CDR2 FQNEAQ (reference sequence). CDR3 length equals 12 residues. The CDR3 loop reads CANSLFDDTQYF. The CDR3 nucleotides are TGTGCCAACAGCTTGTTTGATGATACGCAGTATTTT.